The present entry profiles one T cell receptor (beta chain) with its context. The count of this clone is one. Its recognized antigen is unknown. The sample holds no much larger clone one base away, and base qualities are not on file. Patients with autoimmune disease history or receiving systemic immunosuppression were excluded from the trial. In every dose cohort, peripheral blood was drawn for TCR sequencing at baseline, cycle 4 day 1, and cycle 7 day 1. The samples were drawn from a first-in-human, open-label, multicenter phase I dose-escalation trial of ivuxolimab. Adults with locally advanced or metastatic head and neck squamous cell, hepatocellular, melanoma or renal cell carcinoma were enrolled in the trial. Before TCR sequencing, CD4+ and CD8+ T cells were separately sorted from peripheral blood. The data belong to a study of OX40 agonist ivuxolimab in advanced cancers. For the study in its entirety: The costimulatory receptor OX40 (CD134) was targeted by ivuxolimab, a fully human IgG2 agonistic monoclonal antibody. The dose-escalation cohort was about 86% male with a mean age of approximately 60 years, ranging from roughly 20 to 80. The purpose of peripheral TCRbeta sequencing was to test whether ivuxolimab changed TCR sequence diversity and led to clonal T-cell expansion. Prior anti-PD-1, anti-PD-L1 or anti-CTLA-4 therapy was permitted, and 40% of dose-escalation patients had received checkpoint inhibitors. The paper describes the monotherapy dose-escalation part (N ≈ 50 patients) of the phase I trial of ivuxolimab. Intravenous ivuxolimab was administered to patients every 2 weeks at six dose levels: 0.01, 0.1, 0.3, 1.5, 3 and 10 mg/kg. Among the approximately 50 dose-escalation patients, about 20 had hepatocellular carcinoma, 15 or so melanoma, 9 renal cell carcinoma and 9 head and neck cancer. Partial responses were achieved by three dose-escalation patients, of whom one had hepatocellular carcinoma and two had cutaneous melanoma. Results and caveats for the whole study, not just this receptor: Partial responders in the 0.1-3.0 mg/kg groups had among the lowest normalized peripheral clonal expansion, especially among CD8+ T cells. The antigen specificity of the peripheral T cells that underwent clonal expansion was not determined. After ivuxolimab, CD8+ T cells had more expanded clones than CD4+ T cells on average. Low levels of normalized T-cell clonal expansion were also seen in some patients who did not respond. At doses of 0.1 to 3.0 mg/kg, clonal expansion of both CD4+ and CD8+ blood T cells was observed from baseline to week 6.

Genomic DNA was extracted from sorted cells for sequencing of the TCRbeta CDR3 region. The immunoSEQ Assay was used for sequencing of TCRbeta CDR3 regions. The immuneACCESS repertoire file appears here via TCRdb, limited to in-frame rearrangements. These files lack a portion of the clones; in checked studies, under half of the deficit traces to unresolved V genes, and the cause of the others is not known. This sample has approximately 69,000 clones in its table, and roughly 80% of those were observed once. The ten top clones hold 7.9% of the sample. The TCR comes from an adult with an advanced solid tumor such as melanoma, head and neck, liver or kidney cancer. Sample: CD4+ or CD8+ T cells sorted from blood, taken in a trial of the OX40 agonist ivuxolimab.

At the DNA level, the sequence is TGTGCCAGCAGCTTAGGAGCCTTGACCGGGGAGCTGTTTTTT. Its protein product is CASSLGALTGELFF. The chain joins TRBV7-8 to TRBJ2-2; no D gene can be assigned with confidence. There are 14 amino acids in the CDR3, from cysteine to phenylalanine inclusive. The entry retains the CDR3 DNA only, 42 bases that are in frame from base 1. In the germline V gene, CDR1 corresponds to SGHVS and CDR2 to FQNEAQ. Trimming removed 1 base from V and 5 bases from J, leaving 8 bases between the germline ends.